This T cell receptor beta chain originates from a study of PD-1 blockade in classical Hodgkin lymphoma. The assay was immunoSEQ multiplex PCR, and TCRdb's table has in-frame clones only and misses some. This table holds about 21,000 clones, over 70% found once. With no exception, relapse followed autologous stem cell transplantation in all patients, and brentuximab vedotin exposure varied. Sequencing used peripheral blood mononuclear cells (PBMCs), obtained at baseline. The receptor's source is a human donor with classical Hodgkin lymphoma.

The CDR3 region is CASRTTTSSYNEQFF. CDR3 sequence (DNA): TGTGCCAGTAGGACCACTACGAGCTCCTACAATGAGCAGTTCTTC. The rearrangement links TRBV19 to TRBJ2-1; no clear D gene. The V end lost 6 bases, the J end lost 0 bases, and 12 bases lay between the germline ends. Germline V CDR1 and CDR2: LNHDA, SQIVND (reference sequence). The CDR3 is made up of 15 amino acids.